The T cell receptor beta chain described here comes from a study of cytomegalovirus exposure and HLA in healthy donors. Study findings and constraints: Researchers had no immune exposure information except CMV serostatus available. A later analysis found TCR association rates differed by HLA locus, highest for DRB1 and lowest for HLA-C.

CDR3 length: 15 amino acids. After removal of 3 bases from V and 5 bases from J, the junction contained 6 bases not matched to a gene. CDR1 and CDR2 from the germline V gene are SQVTM and ANQGSEA. In the case of this clone: Its antigen remains unidentified.

Researchers ran the PCR with 60 Vbeta and 13 Jbeta primers. Repertoires were generated with immunoSEQ multiplex PCR, while TCRdb's copy carries only in-frame clones and drops some. The data show under 65,000 clones, with around 82% seen just once and roughly 3.2% held by the top ten. The receptor comes from a woman in her late teens or twenties in good health and CMV-seronegative. The chain joins TRBV29-1 to TRBJ2-1; 11 bases are shared with TRBD2. The specimen was PBMCs. CDR3 nucleotides: TGCAGCGTTGAGAGGGGGACTAGCGGTGACAATGAGCAGTTCTTC. Its translation: CSVERGTSGDNEQFF.